Included here is one TCR beta chain sequence, with context. The sample originates from a study of radiotherapy plus CTLA-4 blockade in lung cancer. Method: immunoSEQ multiplex PCR; TCRdb's copy keeps in-frame clones and lacks some. The sample shows more than 95,000 clones, approximately 75% of them seen only once. The germline CDR1 and CDR2 sequences are SEHNR and FQNEAQ (reference sequence). Trimming at V came to 0 bases and at J to 1 base, leaving 3 bases not matched to a gene. This CDR3 spans 16 amino acids. The sequencing here drew on peripheral blood, taken from a patient treated with radiotherapy plus ipilimumab. The origin of this receptor is a human donor with non-small cell lung cancer who had a partial response to radiotherapy plus ipilimumab. Some clones in this sample may be carry-over from other donors' samples. The chain couples TRBV7-9 to TRBJ1-1, with 9 bases aligning to TRBD1. CDR3 amino acids: CASSLAGTGSNTEAFF. In nucleotides, the CDR3 is TGTGCCAGCAGCTTAGCGGGGACAGGGTCGAACACTGAAGCTTTCTTT.